Below are 5 T cell receptor beta chains sequenced from a single sample in a study of T and B cells in COVID-19 patients. Multiplex PCR with BIOMED2 TRB-A/B primer pools amplified TRB rearrangements. TCRdb reanalysed the multiplex PCR reads using MiXCR and keeps one entry per CDR3 protein. The data hold approximately 6,400 distinct CDR3 sequences, with approximately 28% observed a single time. TRB was amplified from around 250-500 ng of blood genomic DNA. The specimen was blood. These receptors all come from a human donor with active COVID-19.

This clonotype is labeled medium-sized. The J gene is TRBJ2-1, the V gene TRBV6-2 or TRBV6-3, with no clear D. Trimming left V 2 bases short and J 0 bases short, with 20 bases between. The CDR3 loop spans 19 amino acids. Germline CDR1 MNHEY, CDR2 SVGEGT. The CDR3 protein is CASSYGLGQDASSYNEQFF. CDR3 nucleotide sequence: TGTGCCAGCAGTTACGGTTTAGGCCAGGACGCGAGCTCCTACAATGAGCAGTTCTTC.

This clonotype was seen more than once but under ten times. V usage is TRBV5-1 and J usage is TRBJ2-3; TRBD2 aligns across 10 bases. From germline, CDR1 is SGHRS and CDR2 YFSETQ. The CDR3 has 16 amino acids. The V gene end was trimmed by 0 bases and the J gene end by 1 base; junction bases not matched to a gene: 2. In DNA form, the CDR3 reads TGCGCCAGCAGCTTGGGAAGCGGGAGGGGCACAGATACGCAGTATTTT. Encoded protein: CASSLGSGRGTDTQYF.

This clonotype ranks as medium-sized. The chain uses TRBV18 and TRBJ2-7, with D perhaps TRBD2 (6 bases). Looked up from germline, CDR1 is KGHSH and CDR2 is LQKENI. The CDR3 runs to 15 residues. The V end lost 2 bases, the J end lost 3 bases, and 14 bases lay between the germline ends. The CDR3 DNA reads TGTGCCAGCTCACCAATGCAGGGACTTGACTACGAGCAGTACTTC. Translating it yields CASSPMQGLDYEQYF.

This clonotype is large. The chain combines TRBV29-1 with TRBJ2-5; D may be TRBD2 (7 bases). Germline-derived CDR1 and CDR2 are SQVTM and ANQGSEA. V was shortened by 4 bases and J by 1 base, with 16 bases between the two germline ends. The CDR3 is 15 amino acids. The CDR3, as DNA: TGCAGCGTTGGGGGCGCGGGGGCCCTCCAAGAGACCCAGTACTTC. This translates into CSVGGAGALQETQYF.

In this sample, this clonotype is medium-sized. The genes are TRBV18 and TRBJ2-5; perhaps TRBD2 as D (6 bases). The CDR3 contains 14 residues. CDR1 is KGHSH, CDR2 LQKENI, per germline. Trimming left V 4 bases short and J 1 base short, with 10 bases between. The chain's CDR3 is CASSHGTRQETQYF. The DNA for the CDR3 is TGTGCCAGCTCACATGGGACTCGCCAAGAGACCCAGTACTTC.